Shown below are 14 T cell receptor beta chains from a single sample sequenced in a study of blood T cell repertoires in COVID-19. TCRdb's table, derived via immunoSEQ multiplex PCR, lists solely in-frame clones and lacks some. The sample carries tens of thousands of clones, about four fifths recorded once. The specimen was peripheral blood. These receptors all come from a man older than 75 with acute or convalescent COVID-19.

The CDR3 sequence: CASSLTGGSDTQYF. The CDR3 DNA is TGTGCCAGCAGCTTAACCGGAGGGTCAGATACGCAGTATTTT. V and J are TRBV7-9 and TRBJ2-3; weak D call: TRBD2 (6 bases). Trimming cost V 2 bases and J 4 bases, with 10 bases left between them. This CDR3 has 14 amino acids. Per germline, CDR1 SEHNR and CDR2 FQNEAQ (reference sequence). Using reference TRBV7-9 and TRBJ2-3 for the parts outside the CDR3, the full variable domain is DTGVSQNPRHKITKRGQNVTFRCDPISEHNRLYWYRQTLGQGPEFLTYFQNEAQLEKSRLLSDRFSAERPKGSFSTLEIQRTEQGDSAMYLCASSLTGGSDTQYFGPGTRLTVL.

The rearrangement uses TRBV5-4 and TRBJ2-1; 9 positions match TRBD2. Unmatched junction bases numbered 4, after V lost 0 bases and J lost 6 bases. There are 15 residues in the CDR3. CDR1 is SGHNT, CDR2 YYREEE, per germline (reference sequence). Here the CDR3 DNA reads TGTGCCAGCAGCTTGGTACTAGCGGGCCCCAATGAGCAGTTCTTC. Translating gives CASSLVLAGPNEQFF.

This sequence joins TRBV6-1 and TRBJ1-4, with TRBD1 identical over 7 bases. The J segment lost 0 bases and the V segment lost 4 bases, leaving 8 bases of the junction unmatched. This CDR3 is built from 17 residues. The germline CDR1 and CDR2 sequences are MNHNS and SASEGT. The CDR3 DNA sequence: TGTGCCAGCAGTGGACCTGACAGGGTTGCAACTAATGAAAAACTGTTTTTT. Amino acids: CASSGPDRVATNEKLFF.

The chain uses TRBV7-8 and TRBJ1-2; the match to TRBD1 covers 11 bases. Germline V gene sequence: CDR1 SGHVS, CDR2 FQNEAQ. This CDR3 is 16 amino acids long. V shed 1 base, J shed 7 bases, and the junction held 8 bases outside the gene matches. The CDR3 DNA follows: TGTGCCAGCAGCTTAGGGGGACAGGGGGGTGTTAGTGGCTACACCTTC. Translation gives CASSLGGQGGVSGYTF.

Here the CDR3 reads CSVKGANETQYF. In DNA, the CDR3 is TGCAGCGTGAAGGGGGCCAATGAGACCCAGTACTTC. The chain joins TRBV29-1 to TRBJ2-5; TRBD1 aligns across 7 bases. The germline V gene has CDR1 SQVTM and CDR2 ANQGSEA. The CDR3 consists of 12 residues. V trimming: 6 bases; J trimming: 5 bases; junction bases outside the gene matches: 6.

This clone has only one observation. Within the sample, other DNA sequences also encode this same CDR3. In nucleotides, the CDR3 is TGTGCCAGCTCACGGACAGAGAACACTGAAGCTTTCTTT. Its translation is CASSRTENTEAFF. V usage is TRBV18 and J usage is TRBJ1-1, with D tentatively TRBD1 (6 bases). Trimming left V 4 bases short and J 1 base short, with 7 bases between. CDR1 is KGHSH and CDR2 is LQKENI in the germline V gene. This CDR3 is 13 amino acids long.

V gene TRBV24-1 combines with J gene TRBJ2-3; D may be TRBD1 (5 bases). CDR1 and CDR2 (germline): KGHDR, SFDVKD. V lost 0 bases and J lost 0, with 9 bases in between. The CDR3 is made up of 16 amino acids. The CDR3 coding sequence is TGTGCCACCAGTGATTTGAGGGGATCTAGCACAGATACGCAGTATTTT. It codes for CATSDLRGSSTDTQYF.

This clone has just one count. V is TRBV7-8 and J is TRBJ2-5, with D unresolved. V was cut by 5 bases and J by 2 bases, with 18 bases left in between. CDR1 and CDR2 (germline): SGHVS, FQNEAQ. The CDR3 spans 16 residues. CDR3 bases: TGTGCCAGCAGCGCACAGCCACTTATGCTACAAGAGACCCAGTACTTC. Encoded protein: CASSAQPLMLQETQYF.

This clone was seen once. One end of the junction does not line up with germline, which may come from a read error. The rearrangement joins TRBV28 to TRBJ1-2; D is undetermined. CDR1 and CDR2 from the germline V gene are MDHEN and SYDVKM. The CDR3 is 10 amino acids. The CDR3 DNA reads TGTGCCAGCAGTGGCCGGGTTACCTTCTTC. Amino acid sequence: CASSGRVTFF.

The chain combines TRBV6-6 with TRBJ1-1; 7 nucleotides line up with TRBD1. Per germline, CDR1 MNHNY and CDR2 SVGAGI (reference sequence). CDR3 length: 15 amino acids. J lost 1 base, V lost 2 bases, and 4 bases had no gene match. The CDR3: CASSYQTGPNTEAFF. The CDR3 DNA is TGTGCCAGCAGTTACCAGACAGGGCCGAACACTGAAGCTTTCTTT.

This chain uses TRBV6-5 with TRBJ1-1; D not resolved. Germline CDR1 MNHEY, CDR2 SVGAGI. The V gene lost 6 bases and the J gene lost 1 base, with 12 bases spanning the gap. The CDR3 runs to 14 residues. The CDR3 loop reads CASRDYYSNTEAFF. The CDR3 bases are TGTGCCAGCAGGGACTATTACTCGAACACTGAAGCTTTCTTT.

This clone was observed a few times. In DNA, the CDR3 is TGTGCCAGCAGCTTAATTCTGTCCGGAGACAGGGTGCGTGAGCAGTACTTC. Translation gives CASSLILSGDRVREQYF. The chain has TRBV11-2 and TRBJ2-7; 7 bases fit TRBD1. V dropped 2 bases and J dropped 7; count of bases not matched to a gene: 17. CDR3 length: 17 amino acids. The germline CDR1 and CDR2 sequences are SGHAT and FQNNGV.

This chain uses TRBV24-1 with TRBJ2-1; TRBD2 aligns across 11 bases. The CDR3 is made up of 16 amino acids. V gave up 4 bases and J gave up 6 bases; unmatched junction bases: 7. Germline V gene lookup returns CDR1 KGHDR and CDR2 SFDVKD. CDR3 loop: CATSEGGLAARNEQFF. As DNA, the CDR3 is TGTGCCACCAGTGAGGGGGGACTAGCGGCACGCAATGAGCAGTTCTTC.

The CDR3 region is CASSLRDRSPNTEAFF. In DNA, the CDR3 is TGTGCCAGCAGCCTTCGGGACAGGTCCCCGAACACTGAAGCTTTCTTT. The chain employs TRBV3-1 (or the pseudogene TRBV3-2) and TRBJ1-1; TRBD1 matches 8 bases. Looked up from germline, CDR1 is LGHDT and CDR2 is YNNKEL (reference sequence). This CDR3 has 16 amino acids. Unmatched junction bases numbered 8, after V lost 4 bases and J lost 1 base.